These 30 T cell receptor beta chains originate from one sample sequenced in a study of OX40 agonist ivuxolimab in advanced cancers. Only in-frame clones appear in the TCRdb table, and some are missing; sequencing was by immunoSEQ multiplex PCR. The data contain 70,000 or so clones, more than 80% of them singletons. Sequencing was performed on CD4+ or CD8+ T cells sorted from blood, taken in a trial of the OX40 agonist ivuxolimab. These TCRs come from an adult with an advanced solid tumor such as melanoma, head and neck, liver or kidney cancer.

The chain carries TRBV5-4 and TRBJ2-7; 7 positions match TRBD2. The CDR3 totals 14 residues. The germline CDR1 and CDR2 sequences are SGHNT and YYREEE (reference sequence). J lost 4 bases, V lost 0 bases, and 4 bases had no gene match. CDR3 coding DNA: TGTGCCAGCAGCTTGGGCGGGAGTATATACGAGCAGTACTTC. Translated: CASSLGGSIYEQYF.

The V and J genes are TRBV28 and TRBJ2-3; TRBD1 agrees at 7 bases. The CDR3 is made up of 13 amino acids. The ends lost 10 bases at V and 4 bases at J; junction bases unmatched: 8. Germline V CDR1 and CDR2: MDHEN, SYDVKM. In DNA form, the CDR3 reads TGTGCCACCACAAAAACAGGGGCAGATACGCAGTATTTT. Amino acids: CATTKTGADTQYF.

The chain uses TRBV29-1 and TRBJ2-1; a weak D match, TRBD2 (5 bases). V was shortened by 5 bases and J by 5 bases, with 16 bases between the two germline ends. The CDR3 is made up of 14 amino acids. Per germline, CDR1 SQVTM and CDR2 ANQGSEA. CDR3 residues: CSVSRTWTDNEQFF. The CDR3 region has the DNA TGCAGCGTTTCTAGGACTTGGACCGACAATGAGCAGTTCTTC.

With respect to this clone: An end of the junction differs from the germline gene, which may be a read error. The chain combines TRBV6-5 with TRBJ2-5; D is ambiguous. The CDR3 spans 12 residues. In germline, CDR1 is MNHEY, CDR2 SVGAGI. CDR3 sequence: CASSHSRETQYF. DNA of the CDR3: TGTGCCAGCAGTCACTCTAGGGAGACCCAGTACTTC.

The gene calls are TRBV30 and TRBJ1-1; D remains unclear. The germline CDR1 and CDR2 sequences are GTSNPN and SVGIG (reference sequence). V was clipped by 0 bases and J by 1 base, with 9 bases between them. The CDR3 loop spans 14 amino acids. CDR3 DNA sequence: TGTGCCTGGAGTGTAAGGGCGCGGAACACTGAAGCTTTCTTT. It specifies CAWSVRARNTEAFF.

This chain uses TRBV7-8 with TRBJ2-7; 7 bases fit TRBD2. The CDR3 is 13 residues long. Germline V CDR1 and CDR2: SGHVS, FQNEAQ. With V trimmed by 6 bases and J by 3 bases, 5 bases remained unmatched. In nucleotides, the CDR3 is TGTGCCAGCAGTCAGAGGGAGGGCTACGAGCAGTACTTC. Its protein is CASSQREGYEQYF.

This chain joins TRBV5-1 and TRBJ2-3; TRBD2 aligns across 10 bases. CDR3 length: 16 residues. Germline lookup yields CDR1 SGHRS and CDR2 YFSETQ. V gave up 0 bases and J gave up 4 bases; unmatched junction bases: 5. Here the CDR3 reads CASSLAASGGSDTQYF. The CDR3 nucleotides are TGCGCCAGCAGCTTGGCCGCTAGCGGGGGCTCAGATACGCAGTATTTT.

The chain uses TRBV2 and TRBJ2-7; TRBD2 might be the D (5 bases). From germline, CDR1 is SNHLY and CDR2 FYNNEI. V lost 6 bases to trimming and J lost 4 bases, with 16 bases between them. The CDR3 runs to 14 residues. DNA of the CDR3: TGTGCCAGCAGAGTTAGCGATCCAGCGTACGAGCAGTACTTC. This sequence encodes CASRVSDPAYEQYF.

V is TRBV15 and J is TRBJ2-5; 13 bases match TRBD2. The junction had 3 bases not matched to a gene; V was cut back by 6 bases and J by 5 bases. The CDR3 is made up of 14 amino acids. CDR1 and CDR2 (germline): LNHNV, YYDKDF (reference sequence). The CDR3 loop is CATRTSGRSETQYF. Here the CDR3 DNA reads TGTGCCACCAGGACTAGCGGGAGGTCGGAGACCCAGTACTTC.

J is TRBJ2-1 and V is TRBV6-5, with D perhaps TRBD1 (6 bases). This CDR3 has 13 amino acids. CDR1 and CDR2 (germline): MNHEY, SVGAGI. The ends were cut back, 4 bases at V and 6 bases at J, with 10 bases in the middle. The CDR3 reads CASSSPTGNEQFF. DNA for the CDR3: TGTGCCAGCAGTTCCCCGACAGGCAATGAGCAGTTCTTC.

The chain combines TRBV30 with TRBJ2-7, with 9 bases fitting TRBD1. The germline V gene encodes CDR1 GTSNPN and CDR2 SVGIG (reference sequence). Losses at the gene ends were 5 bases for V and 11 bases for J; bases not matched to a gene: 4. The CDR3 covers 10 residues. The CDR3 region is CAWGDRAKYF. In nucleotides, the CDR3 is TGTGCCTGGGGGGACAGGGCCAAGTACTTC.

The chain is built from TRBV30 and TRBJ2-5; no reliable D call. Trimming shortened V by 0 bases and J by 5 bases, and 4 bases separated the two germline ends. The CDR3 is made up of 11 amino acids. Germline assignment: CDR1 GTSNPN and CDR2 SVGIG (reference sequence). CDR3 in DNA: TGTGCCTGGAGTGTAGTTGAGACCCAGTACTTC. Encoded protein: CAWSVVETQYF. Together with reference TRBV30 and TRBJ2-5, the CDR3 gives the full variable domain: SQTIHQWPATLVQPVGSPLSLECTVEGTSNPNLYWYRQAAGRGLQLLFYSVGIGQISSEVPQNLSASRPQDRQFILSSKKLLLSDSGFYLCAWSVVETQYFGPGTRLLVL.

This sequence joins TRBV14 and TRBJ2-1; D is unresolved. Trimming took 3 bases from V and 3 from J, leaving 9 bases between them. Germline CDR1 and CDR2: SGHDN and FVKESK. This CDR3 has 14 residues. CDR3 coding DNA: TGTGCCAGCAGCCAGAGATACGGCTACAATGAGCAGTTCTTC. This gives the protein CASSQRYGYNEQFF.

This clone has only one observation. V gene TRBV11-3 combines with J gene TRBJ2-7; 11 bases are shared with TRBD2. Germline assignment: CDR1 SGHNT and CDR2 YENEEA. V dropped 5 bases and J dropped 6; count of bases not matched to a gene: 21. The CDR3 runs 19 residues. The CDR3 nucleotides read TGTGCCAGCAGCACCGATTCTCGGGGTAGCGGGAGGGCCCGATCCGAGCAGTACTTC. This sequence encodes CASSTDSRGSGRARSEQYF. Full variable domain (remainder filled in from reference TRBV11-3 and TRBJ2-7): EAGVVQSPRYKIIEKKQPVAFWCNPISGHNTLYWYLQNLGQGPELLIRYENEEAVDDSQLPKDRFSAERLKGVDSTLKIQPAELGDSAVYLCASSTDSRGSGRARSEQYFGPGTRLTVT.

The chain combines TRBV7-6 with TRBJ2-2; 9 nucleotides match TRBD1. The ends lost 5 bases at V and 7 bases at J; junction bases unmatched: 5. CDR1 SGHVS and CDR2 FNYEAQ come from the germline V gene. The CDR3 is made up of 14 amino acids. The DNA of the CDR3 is TGTGCCAGCAGCCACGGACAGGGGTACGGGGAGCTGTTTTTT. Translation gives CASSHGQGYGELFF.

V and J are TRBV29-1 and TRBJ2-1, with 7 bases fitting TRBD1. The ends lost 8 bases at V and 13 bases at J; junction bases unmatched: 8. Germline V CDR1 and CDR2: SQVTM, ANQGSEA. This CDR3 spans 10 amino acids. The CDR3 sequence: CSHAGTVQFF. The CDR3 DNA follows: TGCAGCCACGCCGGGACAGTCCAGTTCTTC.

Here the CDR3 DNA reads TGTGCCACCAGCAGGGGGACTTTCTACGAGCAGTACTTC. It is translated as CATSRGTFYEQYF. J is TRBJ2-7 and V is TRBV15; D possibly corresponds to TRBD2 (6 bases). Trimming pared 3 bases from V and 3 bases from J, leaving 9 bases between. The length of the CDR3 is 13 residues. Germline V gene data show CDR1 as LNHNV and CDR2 as YYDKDF (reference sequence).

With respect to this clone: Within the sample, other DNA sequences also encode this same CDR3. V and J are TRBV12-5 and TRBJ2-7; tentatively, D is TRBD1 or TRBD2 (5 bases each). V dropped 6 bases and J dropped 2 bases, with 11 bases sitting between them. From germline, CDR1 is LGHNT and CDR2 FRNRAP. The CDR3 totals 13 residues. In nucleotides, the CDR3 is TGTGCTAGTGGCCCCCCGGGACCCTACGAGCAGTACTTC. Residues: CASGPPGPYEQYF.

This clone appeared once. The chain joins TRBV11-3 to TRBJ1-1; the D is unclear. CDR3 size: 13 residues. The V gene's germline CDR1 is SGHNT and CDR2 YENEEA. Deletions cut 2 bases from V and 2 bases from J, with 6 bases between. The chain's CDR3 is CASSLQHNTEAFF. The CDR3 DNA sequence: TGTGCCAGCAGCTTACAACACAACACTGAAGCTTTCTTT. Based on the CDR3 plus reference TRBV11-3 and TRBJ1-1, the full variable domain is EAGVVQSPRYKIIEKKQPVAFWCNPISGHNTLYWYLQNLGQGPELLIRYENEEAVDDSQLPKDRFSAERLKGVDSTLKIQPAELGDSAVYLCASSLQHNTEAFFGQGTRLTVV.

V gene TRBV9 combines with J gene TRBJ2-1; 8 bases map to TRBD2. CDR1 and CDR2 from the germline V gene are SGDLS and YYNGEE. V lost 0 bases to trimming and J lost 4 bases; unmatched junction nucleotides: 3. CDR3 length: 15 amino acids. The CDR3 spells CASSVAASGYNEQFF. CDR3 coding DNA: TGTGCCAGCAGCGTAGCGGCTAGCGGGTACAATGAGCAGTTCTTC.

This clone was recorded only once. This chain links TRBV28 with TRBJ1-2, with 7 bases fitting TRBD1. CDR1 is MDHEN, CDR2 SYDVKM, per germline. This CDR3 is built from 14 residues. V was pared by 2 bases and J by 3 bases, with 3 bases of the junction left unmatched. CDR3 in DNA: TGTGCCAGCAGTTTACATACAGGGGACTATGGCTACACCTTC. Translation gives CASSLHTGDYGYTF.

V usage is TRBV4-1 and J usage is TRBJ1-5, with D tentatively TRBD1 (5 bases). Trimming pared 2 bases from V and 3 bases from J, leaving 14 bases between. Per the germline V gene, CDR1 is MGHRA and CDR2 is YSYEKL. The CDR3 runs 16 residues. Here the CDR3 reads CASSQPRAGFNQPQHF. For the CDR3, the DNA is TGCGCCAGCAGCCAACCAAGGGCAGGGTTCAATCAGCCCCAGCATTTT.

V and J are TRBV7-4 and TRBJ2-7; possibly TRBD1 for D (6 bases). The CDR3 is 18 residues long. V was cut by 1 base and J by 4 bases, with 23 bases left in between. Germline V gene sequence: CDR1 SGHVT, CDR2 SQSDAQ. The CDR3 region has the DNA TGTGCCAGCAGCTTAGAAGGGGGTTTTACAGGGCGCGGGTACGAGCAGTACTTC. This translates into CASSLEGGFTGRGYEQYF.

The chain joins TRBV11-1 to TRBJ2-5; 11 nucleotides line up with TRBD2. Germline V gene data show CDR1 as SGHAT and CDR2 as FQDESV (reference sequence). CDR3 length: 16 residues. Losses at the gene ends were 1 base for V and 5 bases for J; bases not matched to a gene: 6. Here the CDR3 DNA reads TGTGCCAGCAGCTTAGGTAGCGGGGGGGCCCGGGAGACCCAGTACTTC. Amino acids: CASSLGSGGARETQYF.

This CDR3 reads CASSPSWETQYF. The CDR3 DNA is TGTGCCAGCTCACCCTCCTGGGAGACCCAGTACTTC. J is TRBJ2-5 and V is TRBV18, with D hard to call. Germline CDR1 reads KGHSH; CDR2 reads LQKENI. This CDR3 is 12 amino acids long. V lost 3 bases, J lost 5 bases, and 7 bases lay in between.

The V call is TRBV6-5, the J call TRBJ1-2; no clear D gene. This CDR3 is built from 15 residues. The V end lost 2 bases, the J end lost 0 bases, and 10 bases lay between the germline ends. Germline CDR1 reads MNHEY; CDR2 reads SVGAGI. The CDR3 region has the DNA TGTGCCAGCAGTTACGGCTTGGAGGCTAACTATGGCTACACCTTC. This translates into CASSYGLEANYGYTF.

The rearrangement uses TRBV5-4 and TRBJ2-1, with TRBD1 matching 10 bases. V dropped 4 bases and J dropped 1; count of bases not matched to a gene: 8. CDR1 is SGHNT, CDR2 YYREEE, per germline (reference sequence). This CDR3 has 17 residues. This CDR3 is CASSPRQGAGSYNEQFF. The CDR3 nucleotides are TGTGCCAGCAGCCCCCGACAGGGGGCAGGGTCCTACAATGAGCAGTTCTTC. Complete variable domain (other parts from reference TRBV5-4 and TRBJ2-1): ETGVTQSPTHLIKTRGQQVTLRCSSQSGHNTVSWYQQALGQGPQFIFQYYREEENGRGNFPPRFSGLQFPNYSSELNVNALELDDSALYLCASSPRQGAGSYNEQFFGPGTRLTVL.

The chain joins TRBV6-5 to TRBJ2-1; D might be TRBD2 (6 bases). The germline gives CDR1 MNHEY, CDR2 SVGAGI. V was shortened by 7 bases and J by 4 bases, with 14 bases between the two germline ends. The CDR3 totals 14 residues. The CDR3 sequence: CASTRGSGYNEQFF. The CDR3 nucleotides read TGTGCCAGCACTCGGGGTAGCGGATACAATGAGCAGTTCTTC.

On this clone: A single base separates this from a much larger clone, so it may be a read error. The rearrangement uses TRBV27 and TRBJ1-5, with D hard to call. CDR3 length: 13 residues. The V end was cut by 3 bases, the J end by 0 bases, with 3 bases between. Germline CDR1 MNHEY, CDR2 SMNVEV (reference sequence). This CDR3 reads CASSFDSNQPQHF. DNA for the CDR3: TGTGCCAGCAGTTTCGATAGCAATCAGCCCCAGCATTTT.

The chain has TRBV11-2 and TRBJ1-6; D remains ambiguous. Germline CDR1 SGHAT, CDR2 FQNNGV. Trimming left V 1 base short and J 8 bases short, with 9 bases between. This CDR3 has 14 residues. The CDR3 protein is CASSLGVSDSPLHF. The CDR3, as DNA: TGTGCCAGCAGCTTAGGAGTTTCGGATTCACCCCTCCACTTT.